These T cell receptor beta chains were read from a single sample in a study of blood T cell repertoires in COVID-19. Using immunoSEQ multiplex PCR, the repertoire was profiled, and TCRdb retains in-frame clones only, with some absent. The sample yields hundreds of thousands of clones, 85% to 90% seen once. Sequences were obtained from PBMCs or T cells enriched from blood (not recorded which). These receptors came from a man younger than 40 who had been exposed to COVID-19. Each CDR3 is given with its conserved first and last residue. A D gene is named only where the DNA matches it firmly. Rows give clone size only sometimes, using once, few, many, or a class for an expanded clone.

clone_size j_call d_call v_call cdr3_aa cdr3_nt
. TRBJ1-1 TRBD1 TRBV2 CASSEATDRAAEAFF TGTGCCAGCAGTGAAGCCACGGACAGGGCGGCTGAAGCTTTCTTT
. TRBJ1-2 . TRBV5-6 CASSLGGPSREGYTF TGTGCCAGCAGCTTGGGCGGTCCGTCAAGGGAGGGCTACACCTTC
. TRBJ1-3 . TRBV11-2 CASSFLPQGGNTIYF TGTGCCAGCAGCTTCTTGCCGCAGGGAGGAAACACCATATATTTT
. TRBJ2-7 TRBD1 TRBV5-1 CASSQRDSNYEQYF TGCGCCAGCAGCCAGAGGGACAGTAACTACGAGCAGTACTTC
. TRBJ2-2 . TRBV12-3/TRBV12-4 CASIIVGGGELFF TGTGCCAGCATCATAGTAGGGGGCGGGGAGCTGTTTTTT
. TRBJ1-2 . TRBV12-1 CASSSRTGGQGYTF TGTGCCAGCAGCTCCCGGACAGGGGGCCAGGGCTACACCTTC
. TRBJ1-6 TRBD1 TRBV5-6 CASSPGTGRLYNSPLHF TGTGCCAGCAGCCCCGGGACAGGGCGACTCTATAATTCACCCCTCCACTTT
. TRBJ2-1 TRBD2 TRBV19 CASSRGGSYNEQFF TGTGCCAGTAGTCGCGGGGGGTCCTACAATGAGCAGTTCTTC
. TRBJ1-5 . TRBV5-1 CASSPGWSQPQHF TGCGCCAGCAGCCCAGGGTGGAGTCAGCCCCAGCATTTT
. TRBJ2-1 TRBD2 TRBV9 CASSAGTSGGNEQFF TGTGCCAGCAGCGCCGGGACTAGCGGGGGCAATGAGCAGTTCTTC
. TRBJ2-3 . TRBV19 CASSETPTDTQYF TGTGCCAGTAGCGAAACACCGACAGATACGCAGTATTTT
. TRBJ1-2 TRBD1 TRBV13 CASSYGEGAGGYTF TGTGCCAGCAGCTACGGAGAGGGGGCCGGTGGCTACACCTTC
once TRBJ1-2 . TRBV7-9 CASTPDRTYGYTF TGTGCCAGCACCCCTGACAGGACCTATGGCTACACCTTC
once TRBJ1-6 . TRBV5-6 CASSFSSNTNSPLHF TGTGCCAGCAGTTTCTCATCGAATACAAATTCACCCCTCCACTTT
. TRBJ1-2 . TRBV7-9 CATDAGSNLRKGYTF TGTGCCACCGATGCGGGTTCGAACCTTCGTAAGGGCTACACCTTC
. TRBJ1-5 TRBD1 TRBV7-2 CASSLDRRLGQPQHF TGTGCCAGCAGCTTGGACAGGAGGTTGGGTCAGCCCCAGCATTTT
once TRBJ1-1 TRBD1 TRBV7-2 CASSLASTGGNTEAFF TGTGCCAGCAGCTTAGCCTCGACAGGGGGGAACACTGAAGCTTTCTTT
. TRBJ2-7 TRBD1 TRBV5-1 CASSSGTGGIEQYF TGCGCCAGCAGTTCCGGGACAGGGGGCATCGAGCAGTACTTC
. TRBJ2-7 TRBD1 TRBV4-3 CASSPFRGYEQYF TGCGCCAGCAGCCCGTTCAGGGGGTACGAGCAGTACTTC
. TRBJ2-1 . TRBV6-2/TRBV6-3 CASSWTETKPGNEQFF TGTGCCAGCAGTTGGACAGAGACCAAACCCGGCAATGAGCAGTTCTTC
many TRBJ1-1 . TRBV6-1 CASSEQGSTEAFF TGTGCCAGCAGTGAACAGGGCAGCACTGAAGCTTTCTTT
. TRBJ1-3 TRBD1 TRBV7-2 CASSPRTGGNTIYF TGTGCCAGCAGCCCCAGGACAGGCGGAAACACCATATATTTT
. TRBJ1-1 . TRBV5-1 CASSYSDRNTEAFF TGCGCCAGCAGTTATAGTGACAGAAACACTGAAGCTTTCTTT
. TRBJ1-2 . TRBV12-3/TRBV12-4 CASTLGRIYGYTF TGTGCCAGCACCCTGGGGAGGATCTATGGCTACACCTTC
. TRBJ1-6 . TRBV15 CATASSYNSPLHF TGTGCCACGGCAAGCTCCTATAATTCACCCCTCCACTTT
. TRBJ1-6 . TRBV18 CASSPTGLREGSLHF TGTGCCAGCTCACCGACGGGTCTCCGGGAGGGGTCCCTCCACTTT